This TCR beta chain was sequenced for a study of T cells in Graves' hyperthyroidism and ophthalmopathy. Study as a whole: Prior to any treatment, at the point of initial diagnosis, peripheral blood was collected.

The diagnostic basis comprised clinical symptoms, serum thyroxine and TRAb, thyroid ultrasound and orbital computed tomography. This clonotype was recorded a few times. CDR3 length: 15 amino acids. V lost 4 bases, J lost 3 bases, and 6 bases stayed unmatched. Looked up from germline, CDR1 is SGHDN and CDR2 is FVKESK. RNA transcripts were the template for amplifying TCR beta CDR3 regions. First-round RT-PCR of the TCR CDR3 relied on the HTBI primer set. One entry per CDR3 protein results from TCRdb running MiXCR on the multiplex PCR reads. This table holds about 350,000 distinct CDR3 sequences, approximately 13% found once.

The receptor comes from a woman in her thirties with Graves' hyperthyroidism. The sample taken for sequencing was blood. This sequence joins TRBV14 and TRBJ2-5, with 9 bases that match TRBD2. DNA for the CDR3: TGTGCCAGCAGCCCAGCCTCTAGCGGGAAAGAGACCCAGTACTTC. Translated, it gives CASSPASSGKETQYF.